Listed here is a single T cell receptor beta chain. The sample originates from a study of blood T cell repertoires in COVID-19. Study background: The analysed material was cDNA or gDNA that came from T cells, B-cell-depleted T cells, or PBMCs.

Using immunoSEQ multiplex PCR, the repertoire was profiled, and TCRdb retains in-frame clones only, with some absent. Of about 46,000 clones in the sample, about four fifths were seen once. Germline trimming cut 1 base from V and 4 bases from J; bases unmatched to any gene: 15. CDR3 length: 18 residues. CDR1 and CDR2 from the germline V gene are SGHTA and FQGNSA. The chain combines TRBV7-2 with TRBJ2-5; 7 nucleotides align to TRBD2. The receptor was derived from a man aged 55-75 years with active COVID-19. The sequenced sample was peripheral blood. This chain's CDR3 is CASSLDTAGPLPGETQYF. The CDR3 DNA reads TGTGCCAGCAGCTTAGACACAGCGGGGCCCCTCCCGGGAGAGACCCAGTACTTC.